The 22 T cell receptor beta chains below come from one sample, sequenced in a study of human T cells and chemical hapten exposure. MiXCR, applied by TCRdb to the RACE reads, yields one record per CDR3 protein. Of about 80,000 distinct CDR3 sequences in the sample, 10% were seen once. The time point: patch test 2, 6 weeks after DPC sensitization. Treatment indicated: therapeutic diphenylcyclopropenone sensitization with weekly scalp DPC. Sequencing was performed on whole blood, taken in connection with sensitization to the hapten diphenylcyclopropenone (DPC). All receptors come from a woman in her 30s with alopecia areata. Some clones in this sample may be carry-over from other donors' samples.

At least ten counts were recorded for this clonotype. The genes are TRBV6-1 and TRBJ1-5; 7 nucleotides line up with TRBD1. The CDR3 runs 15 residues. Germline V gene lookup returns CDR1 MNHNS and CDR2 SASEGT. V shed 7 bases, J shed 5 bases, and the junction held 11 bases outside the gene matches. The CDR3 nucleotides are TGTGCCAGCACCCCAGGACAGGTCTTTCATCAGCCCCAGCATTTT. Its protein product is CASTPGQVFHQPQHF.

The sample holds a few counts of this clonotype. The chain links TRBV28 to TRBJ1-1, with D possibly TRBD1 on 5 matching bases. Trimming stripped 6 bases from V and 8 bases from J, with 13 bases between. The CDR3 extends over 12 amino acids. Germline V gene sequence: CDR1 MDHEN, CDR2 SYDVKM. The CDR3 region is CASRLGDEEAFF. The CDR3 nucleotides are TGTGCCAGCAGGTTGGGGGACGAAGAAGCTTTCTTT.

In this sample, this clonotype turned up many times. V is TRBV29-1 and J is TRBJ2-3; no definite D call. Trimming removed 5 bases from V and 0 bases from J, with 9 bases in between. The CDR3 has 13 amino acids. Germline V gene sequence: CDR1 SQVTM, CDR2 ANQGSEA. The CDR3 sequence: CSVPSTSTDTQYF. In nucleotides, the CDR3 is TGCAGCGTTCCATCTACTAGCACAGATACGCAGTATTTT.

This clonotype was counted many times. The chain recombines TRBV28 with TRBJ2-3, with D unclear. This CDR3 spans 14 amino acids. Germline loops: CDR1 MDHEN, CDR2 SYDVKM. V shed 3 bases and J shed 3 bases, with 10 bases lying between them. CDR3 loop: CASSFDSPTDTQYF. CDR3 sequence (DNA): TGTGCCAGCAGTTTTGACTCCCCTACAGATACGCAGTATTTT.

This clonotype came up a few times. The chain recombines TRBV3-1 with TRBJ1-1; no reliable D call. There are 13 residues in the CDR3. Germline V CDR1 and CDR2: LGHDT, YNNKEL (reference sequence). V was shortened by 4 bases and J by 1 base, with 7 bases between the two germline ends. The CDR3 sequence: CASSPHTNTEAFF. The CDR3 nucleotides are TGTGCCAGCAGCCCCCACACGAACACTGAAGCTTTCTTT.

V is TRBV20-1 and J is TRBJ2-1; D perhaps matches TRBD2 (6 bases). This CDR3 has 14 amino acids. V was shortened by 6 bases and J by 3 bases, with 15 bases between the two germline ends. Looked up from germline, CDR1 is DFQATT and CDR2 is SNEGSKA (reference sequence). The CDR3 bases are TGCAGTGCCACCCCTGGACTAATCTACAATGAGCAGTTCTTC. Translation gives CSATPGLIYNEQFF.

The V and J genes are TRBV29-1 and TRBJ1-1; possibly TRBD1 for D (6 bases). Trimming cost V 7 bases and J 0 bases, with 12 bases left between them. Germline V CDR1 and CDR2: SQVTM, ANQGSEA. There are 13 residues in the CDR3. The CDR3 region has the DNA TGCAGCGGAACAGGGTTCATGAACACTGAAGCTTTCTTT. It codes for CSGTGFMNTEAFF.

The chain combines TRBV29-1 with TRBJ1-1; D ambiguous. Germline V gene data show CDR1 as SQVTM and CDR2 as ANQGSEA. V lost 6 bases to trimming and J lost 3 bases, with 11 bases between them. The CDR3 loop spans 12 amino acids. The CDR3 region has the DNA TGCAGCGTCGACCCCCGAGACACTGAAGCTTTCTTT. Translating gives CSVDPRDTEAFF.

This chain links TRBV29-1 with TRBJ2-7, with D possibly being TRBD1 (6 bases). V was clipped by 3 bases and J by 9 bases, with 15 bases between them. Germline V gene lookup returns CDR1 SQVTM and CDR2 ANQGSEA. CDR3 length equals 12 residues. The CDR3 region is CSVEGARAGQYF. CDR3 in DNA: TGCAGCGTTGAGGGGGCGAGGGCCGGGCAGTACTTC.

This clonotype showed up just a few times. The chain couples TRBV6-1 to TRBJ2-7, with D possibly TRBD1 on 6 matching bases. The CDR3 spans 16 residues. From germline, CDR1 is MNHNS and CDR2 SASEGT. Trimming left V 5 bases short and J 0 bases short, with 17 bases between. The CDR3 sequence is CASSSMGAVPSYEQYF. The CDR3, as DNA: TGTGCCAGCAGTTCCATGGGGGCAGTGCCCTCCTACGAGCAGTACTTC.

This sequence joins TRBV6-4 and TRBJ1-5, with D uncertain. Trimming cost V 7 bases and J 0 bases, with 13 bases left between them. The CDR3 loop spans 15 amino acids. Germline V gene lookup returns CDR1 MRHNA and CDR2 SNTAGT. CDR3 amino acids: CASTLGPDSNQPQHF. DNA for the CDR3: TGTGCCAGCACCTTAGGACCGGATAGCAATCAGCCCCAGCATTTT.

This clonotype has a count of ten or more. The J gene is TRBJ1-3, the V gene TRBV18; D gene uncertain. Germline V gene data show CDR1 as KGHSH and CDR2 as LQKENI. CDR3 length: 13 residues. V shed 3 bases and J shed 4 bases, with 7 bases lying between them. The CDR3 DNA reads TGTGCCAGCTCACCGTCGTTCGGAAACACCATATATTTT. Translated: CASSPSFGNTIYF.

This clonotype occurred a few times. This rearrangement joins TRBV9 to TRBJ2-2; D is tentatively TRBD1 or TRBD2 (5 bases each). The V end lost 5 bases, the J end lost 8 bases, and 13 bases lay between the germline ends. Germline loops: CDR1 SGDLS, CDR2 YYNGEE. This CDR3 contains 13 residues. The CDR3 DNA follows: TGTGCCAGCAGTCGAGGGGAAACGGGGGAGCTGTTTTTT. This sequence encodes CASSRGETGELFF. Based on the CDR3 plus reference TRBV9 and TRBJ2-2, the full variable domain is DSGVTQTPKHLITATGQRVTLRCSPRSGDLSVYWYQQSLDQGLQFLIQYYNGEERAKGNILERFSAQQFPDLHSELNLSSLELGDSALYFCASSRGETGELFFGEGSRLTVL.

This clonotype was counted between two and nine times. V usage is TRBV29-1 and J usage is TRBJ2-7, with D uncertain. V was shortened by 5 bases and J by 0 bases, with 11 bases between the two germline ends. Germline assignment: CDR1 SQVTM and CDR2 ANQGSEA. The CDR3 length is 13 residues. The DNA for the CDR3 is TGCAGCGTTTCTTTCGTCCGCTCCTACGAGCAGTACTTC. This encodes CSVSFVRSYEQYF.

This clonotype came up many times. The CDR3 bases are TGTGCCAGCAGCGTAGGAGGACAGGGGAGCTATGGCTACACCTTC. Protein sequence: CASSVGGQGSYGYTF. The rearrangement joins TRBV9 to TRBJ1-2; 9 positions agree with TRBD1. The CDR3 covers 15 residues. Looked up from germline, CDR1 is SGDLS and CDR2 is YYNGEE. The trim removed 0 bases at V and 4 bases at J, leaving 4 bases unmatched.

At least ten counts were recorded for this clonotype. The chain has TRBV20-1 and TRBJ2-5, with 7 bases aligning to TRBD1. The CDR3 extends over 13 amino acids. With 5 bases clipped from V and 2 bases from J, the junction kept 5 bases outside the gene matches. CDR1 is DFQATT, CDR2 SNEGSKA, per germline (reference sequence). The CDR3 loop reads CSAFPDRQETQYF. For the CDR3, the DNA is TGCAGTGCTTTCCCGGACAGGCAAGAGACCCAGTACTTC.

This clonotype has more than one count but fewer than ten. This chain connects TRBV7-2 to TRBJ2-3; D not resolved. Germline V gene data show CDR1 as SGHTA and CDR2 as FQGNSA. Between the trimmed V and J ends, which lost 1 base and 2 bases, there was a span of 7 bases. This CDR3 contains 14 residues. The CDR3 DNA reads TGTGCCAGCAGCTTAGTGGGCTTCACAGATACGCAGTATTTT. This translates into CASSLVGFTDTQYF.

This clonotype has a count of ten or more. V gene TRBV29-1 combines with J gene TRBJ1-1; 7 bases line up with TRBD1. CDR1 and CDR2 (germline): SQVTM, ANQGSEA. Germline trimming cut 6 bases from V and 0 bases from J; bases unmatched to any gene: 4. The CDR3 contains 13 residues. The DNA of the CDR3 is TGCAGCGTCGTACAGGGGATGAACACTGAAGCTTTCTTT. Encoded protein: CSVVQGMNTEAFF.

This clonotype occurred many times. The chain joins TRBV20-1 to TRBJ2-3; tentatively, D is TRBD2 (6 bases). With 5 bases removed from V and 2 bases from J, the gap between germline ends came to 17 bases. Germline loops: CDR1 DFQATT, CDR2 SNEGSKA (reference sequence). The CDR3 contains 15 residues. CDR3 region: CSAVNGRGLTDTQYF. The DNA of the CDR3 is TGCAGTGCTGTGAACGGGCGGGGCCTCACAGATACGCAGTATTTT.

A few counts support this clonotype. The CDR3 protein is CASTPGQGAWDTQYF. DNA of the CDR3: TGTGCCAGCACCCCTGGACAGGGGGCATGGGATACGCAGTATTTT. The chain joins TRBV4-2 to TRBJ2-3, with 11 bases lining up with TRBD1. The CDR3 length is 15 residues. J was trimmed by 6 bases and V by 7 bases; bases with no gene match: 9. Germline V gene lookup returns CDR1 LGHNA and CDR2 YNFKEQ.

This clonotype was seen many times. The chain employs TRBV28 and TRBJ1-5; D is unclear. CDR1 and CDR2 from the germline V gene are MDHEN and SYDVKM. The CDR3 has 12 amino acids. Trimming cost V 4 bases and J 0 bases, with 1 base left between them. CDR3 DNA sequence: TGTGCCAGCAGTTATAGCAATCAGCCCCAGCATTTT. Encoded protein: CASSYSNQPQHF. The complete variable domain, with remaining parts taken from reference TRBV28 and TRBJ1-5, reads DVKVTQSSRYLVKRTGEKVFLECVQDMDHENMFWYRQDPGLGLRLIYFSYDVKMKEKGDIPEGYSVSREKKERFSLILESASTNQTSMYLCASSYSNQPQHFGDGTRLSIL.

Many counts were recorded for this clonotype. The chain recombines TRBV3-1 with TRBJ1-1; tentatively, D is TRBD1 (5 bases). The germline V and J ends were trimmed by 8 bases and 4 bases, with 17 bases remaining between them. The CDR3 runs 14 residues. CDR1 and CDR2 from the germline V gene are LGHDT and YNNKEL (reference sequence). CDR3 protein: CASAVQGIGTEAFF. The CDR3, as DNA: TGTGCCAGCGCAGTTCAGGGCATCGGCACTGAAGCTTTCTTT.